These 9 T cell receptor beta chains were sequenced from one sample in a study of cytomegalovirus exposure and HLA in healthy donors listed by TCRdb under 2017. The library came from the immunoSEQ multiplex PCR assay. A mixture of 60 forward primers for TCR Vbeta segments and 13 reverse primers for TCR Jbeta segments was used in the multiplex PCR. The clones in this table, taken by TCRdb from immuneACCESS, are in-frame only. Not every clone is retained; where verified, under half of the shortfall comes from an unresolved V gene, and the cause of the rest is unknown. For this sample the table gives roughly 60,000 clones, of which 75% to 85% were detected only once. The ten top clones hold 1.4% of the sample. Sequencing was done on a sample of PBMCs. The receptors were sampled from a female donor in good health and CMV-seronegative.

The J gene is TRBJ2-1, the V gene TRBV6-5, with a tentative D call TRBD1 (6 bases). The CDR3 sequence is 13 residues long. V was cut by 0 bases and J by 11 bases, with 11 bases left in between. Germline CDR1 and CDR2: MNHEY and SVGAGI. This CDR3 reads CASSYSITGQQFF. CDR3 nucleotides: TGTGCCAGCAGTTACTCTATTACAGGGCAGCAGTTCTTC.

V usage is TRBV27 and J usage is TRBJ2-5; TRBD1 aligns across 12 bases. J was trimmed by 4 bases and V by 5 bases; bases with no gene match: 8. Germline V gives CDR1 MNHEY, CDR2 SMNVEV (reference sequence). The CDR3 length is 16 residues. The CDR3 sequence: CASSPGTGGSRETQYF. In DNA, the CDR3 is TGTGCCAGCAGTCCCGGGACAGGGGGCTCACGAGAGACCCAGTACTTC.

In this sample, this clone turned up a few times. This rearrangement joins TRBV18 to TRBJ1-1, with D perhaps matching TRBD1 (5 bases). The CDR3 runs 11 residues. CDR1 and CDR2 from the germline V gene are KGHSH and LQKENI. V lost 5 bases to trimming and J lost 8 bases, with 9 bases between them. CDR3 loop: CASSADREAFF. As DNA, the CDR3 is TGTGCCAGCTCAGCCGACAGAGAAGCTTTCTTT.

J is TRBJ2-7 and V is TRBV2; TRBD1 might be the D (6 bases). Per the germline V gene, CDR1 is SNHLY and CDR2 is FYNNEI. The CDR3 runs 14 residues. V was cut by 7 bases and J by 0 bases, with 13 bases left in between. CDR3 sequence (DNA): TGTGCCAGCACCACAGGACAGCTCTCCTACGAGCAGTACTTC. Translated, it gives CASTTGQLSYEQYF.

This clone was found a few times. The genes are TRBV2 and TRBJ1-1, with D possibly matching TRBD1 (5 bases). CDR3 length: 14 amino acids. Trimming took 7 bases from V and 1 from J, leaving 13 bases between them. Germline CDR1 is SNHLY and CDR2 is FYNNEI. The CDR3 region is CASMYRQQNTEAFF. The CDR3 DNA reads as TGTGCCAGCATGTACCGACAGCAGAACACTGAAGCTTTCTTT.

The chain is built from TRBV6-1 and TRBJ2-2, with TRBD2 matching over 10 bases. The V and J ends lost 6 bases and 8 bases, in that order; junction bases with no gene match: 9. CDR3 length: 15 residues. The germline V gene has CDR1 MNHNS and CDR2 SASEGT. The DNA of the CDR3 is TGTGCCAGCAGCCTTAGCGGGGGGCCTATAGGGGAGCTGTTTTTT. Protein: CASSLSGGPIGELFF.

The chain recombines TRBV6-6 with TRBJ1-1; D remains ambiguous. CDR1 is MNHNY, CDR2 SVGAGI, per germline (reference sequence). This CDR3 has 14 amino acids. Trimming removed 2 bases from V and 3 bases from J, with 10 bases in between. The CDR3 bases are TGTGCCAGCAGTTACGGCTCCGGGGACACTGAAGCTTTCTTT. It specifies CASSYGSGDTEAFF.

The J gene is TRBJ1-2, the V gene TRBV6-4, with TRBD1 matching over 8 bases. The CDR3 loop spans 14 amino acids. V trimming: 6 bases; J trimming: 2 bases; junction bases outside the gene matches: 5. CDR1 is MRHNA, CDR2 SNTAGT, per germline. The CDR3 spells CASSETGENYGYTF. CDR3 coding DNA: TGTGCCAGCAGCGAGACAGGGGAAAACTATGGCTACACCTTC.

The V gene is TRBV6-1, the J gene TRBJ2-5; 10 bases fit TRBD1. Germline V CDR1 and CDR2: MNHNS, SASEGT. The CDR3 has 13 amino acids. The V and J ends lost 6 bases and 4 bases, in that order; junction bases with no gene match: 2. Here the CDR3 DNA reads TGTGCCAGCAGGACAGGGGGCGCAGAGACCCAGTACTTC. Encoded protein: CASRTGGAETQYF.